One and the same sample provided the 22 T cell receptor beta chains below, sequenced in a study of T cell clonotyping in hematopoietic cell transplantation. Sequenced by immunoSEQ multiplex PCR; TCRdb stores in-frame clones only, minus some. The top ten clones hold under 2% of a sample with roughly 80,000 clones, around 96% of them seen once. The time point was: recipient sample about 28 days before transplant, after cytoreduction. The sequenced sample was peripheral blood mononuclear cells, obtained before stem cell transplant. These receptor sequences come from a woman between 50 and 59 years old with acute myeloid leukemia. Some clones in this sample may be carry-over from other donors' samples.

The J gene is TRBJ2-1, the V gene TRBV4-1; 9 bases line up with TRBD2. V lost 3 bases and J lost 4; bases outside the gene matches: 4. The CDR3 spans 15 residues. Germline-derived CDR1 and CDR2 are MGHRA and YSYEKL. The CDR3 spells CASSQGSGGYNEQFF. In DNA form, the CDR3 reads TGCGCCAGCAGCCAGGGTAGCGGGGGTTACAATGAGCAGTTCTTC.

The rearrangement links TRBV29-1 to TRBJ2-7, with D maybe TRBD1 (5 bases). V shed 3 bases and J shed 4 bases, with 19 bases lying between them. CDR3 size: 15 residues. The germline CDR1 and CDR2 sequences are SQVTM and ANQGSEA. CDR3 bases: TGCAGCGTTGATACAGGCCCAAAAGGGGATTACGAGCAGTACTTC. Encoded protein: CSVDTGPKGDYEQYF.

Written as DNA, the CDR3 is TGTGCCTGGTCGACAGGCCGGGCCTACGAGCAGTACTTC. Protein sequence: CAWSTGRAYEQYF. V is TRBV30 and J is TRBJ2-7, with D possibly being TRBD1 (6 bases). Trimming removed 5 bases at V and 2 bases at J, with 13 bases between. Germline loops: CDR1 GTSNPN, CDR2 SVGIG (reference sequence). The CDR3 has 13 residues.

V and J are TRBV7-2 and TRBJ2-6; 7 bases map to TRBD1. Trimming at V came to 5 bases and at J to 0 bases, leaving 10 bases not matched to a gene. The germline V gene encodes CDR1 SGHTA and CDR2 FQGNSA. The CDR3 runs to 18 residues. CDR3 region: CASSNTGTVGSGANVLTF. The CDR3 DNA reads TGTGCCAGCAGCAATACCGGGACAGTGGGCTCTGGGGCCAACGTCCTGACTTTC.

The rearrangement uses TRBV30 and TRBJ1-1, with no clear D. V gave up 5 bases and J gave up 3 bases, with 10 bases separating them. The germline V gene encodes CDR1 GTSNPN and CDR2 SVGIG (reference sequence). The CDR3 runs to 12 residues. The DNA of the CDR3 is TGTGCCTGGGCCCCCTGGGACACTGAAGCTTTCTTT. Translation: CAWAPWDTEAFF.

In DNA, the CDR3 is TGTGCCAGCAGTAGACAGGGGCCGTGGGGCTACACCTTC. Translation: CASSRQGPWGYTF. The V gene is TRBV2, the J gene TRBJ1-2; 8 bases align to TRBD1. V trimming: 5 bases; J trimming: 8 bases; junction bases outside the gene matches: 7. The CDR3 has 13 amino acids. CDR1 is SNHLY and CDR2 is FYNNEI in the germline V gene. The complete variable domain, with remaining parts taken from reference TRBV2 and TRBJ1-2, reads EPEVTQTPSHQVTQMGQEVILRCVPISNHLYFYWYRQILGQKVEFLVSFYNNEISEKSEIFDDQFSVERPDGSNFTLKIRSTKLEDSAMYFCASSRQGPWGYTFGSGTRLTVV.

The chain uses TRBV5-1 and TRBJ2-7; 9 bases are a match to TRBD1. Losses at the gene ends were 0 bases for V and 6 bases for J; bases not matched to a gene: 7. CDR1 is SGHRS and CDR2 is YFSETQ in the germline V gene. The CDR3 loop spans 15 amino acids. CDR3 protein: CASSLERQGVGEQYF. The CDR3, as DNA: TGCGCCAGCAGCTTGGAGAGACAGGGGGTCGGCGAGCAGTACTTC.

The chain uses TRBV9 and TRBJ1-2, with TRBD1 matching over 10 bases. CDR1 SGDLS and CDR2 YYNGEE come from the germline V gene. V was clipped by 3 bases and J by 4 bases; unmatched bases: 9. This CDR3 spans 16 amino acids. The CDR3 nucleotides read TGTGCCAGCAGCGCGCTACCGGGACAGGGGATCTATGGCTACACCTTC. Amino acids: CASSALPGQGIYGYTF.

V usage is TRBV19 and J usage is TRBJ1-3; a weak D match, TRBD1 (6 bases). Trimming cost V 10 bases and J 3 bases, with 10 bases left between them. The length of the CDR3 is 12 residues. Germline values: CDR1 LNHDA, CDR2 SQIVND (reference sequence). This chain's CDR3 is CAIGDIGNTIYF. The DNA for the CDR3 is TGTGCCATCGGGGACATTGGAAACACCATATATTTT.

The CDR3 DNA sequence: TGTGCCAGCAGCACCCACATGCAGTCCTACGAGCAGTACTTC. Translating it yields CASSTHMQSYEQYF. V and J are TRBV11-2 and TRBJ2-7; D is undetermined. Germline-derived CDR1 and CDR2 are SGHAT and FQNNGV. V lost 5 bases to trimming and J lost 1 base, with 12 bases between them. CDR3 length: 14 amino acids.

The rearrangement uses TRBV27 and TRBJ1-5; TRBD1 matches at 7 bases. V gave up 3 bases and J gave up 2 bases; unmatched junction bases: 4. This CDR3 has 15 residues. CDR1 MNHEY and CDR2 SMNVEV come from the germline V gene (reference sequence). CDR3 in amino acids: CASSFQGTGNQPQHF. CDR3 nucleotide sequence: TGTGCCAGCAGTTTTCAAGGGACAGGCAATCAGCCCCAGCATTTT.

The CDR3: CASKERGAQNEQFF. In nucleotides, the CDR3 is TGTGCCAGTAAAGAGCGGGGGGCTCAAAATGAGCAGTTCTTC. The V gene is TRBV27, the J gene TRBJ2-1, with 9 bases aligning to TRBD2. CDR3 length equals 14 residues. V was pared by 9 bases and J by 7 bases, with 10 bases of the junction left unmatched. Looked up from germline, CDR1 is MNHEY and CDR2 is SMNVEV (reference sequence).

CDR3 residues: CASSEAGWTEAFF. The CDR3 DNA sequence: TGTGCCAGCAGTGAAGCAGGGTGGACTGAAGCTTTCTTT. This chain connects TRBV2 to TRBJ1-1; D uncertain. Trimming took 0 bases from V and 5 from J, leaving 7 bases between them. This CDR3 has 13 residues. Germline V gives CDR1 SNHLY, CDR2 FYNNEI.

The rearrangement links TRBV6-1 to TRBJ1-1, with 8 nucleotides matching TRBD1. Germline CDR1 reads MNHNS; CDR2 reads SASEGT. CDR3 size: 16 residues. The V gene end was trimmed by 3 bases and the J gene end by 4 bases; junction bases not matched to a gene: 10. The CDR3 coding sequence is TGTGCCAGCAGTGAGAGACCAGACAGGGGATTCACTGAAGCTTTCTTT. It translates to CASSERPDRGFTEAFF.

The chain recombines TRBV19 with TRBJ1-5; possible D gene TRBD1, 5 bases. V gave up 5 bases and J gave up 3 bases, with 8 bases separating them. Germline-derived CDR1 and CDR2 are LNHDA and SQIVND (reference sequence). This CDR3 comprises 13 residues. This chain's CDR3 is CASSRGYNQPQHF. As DNA, the CDR3 is TGTGCCAGTAGTCGGGGGTACAATCAGCCCCAGCATTTT.

This clone has just one count. The CDR3: CASRPYTSSYNSPLHF. CDR3 nucleotides: TGTGCCAGCAGACCCTACACCAGCTCCTATAATTCACCCCTCCACTTT. The V gene is TRBV6-6, the J gene TRBJ1-6; D ambiguous. The CDR3 contains 16 residues. Looked up from germline, CDR1 is MNHNY and CDR2 is SVGAGI (reference sequence). With 6 bases removed from V and 0 bases from J, the gap between germline ends came to 12 bases.

The chain links TRBV19 to TRBJ1-2; TRBD1 might be the D (5 bases). Trimming removed 4 bases from V and 8 bases from J, with 17 bases in between. The germline V gene has CDR1 LNHDA and CDR2 SQIVND (reference sequence). There are 14 residues in the CDR3. CDR3 in DNA: TGTGCCAGTAGTAGCCCCGGGGCAAGTGTGGGCTACACCTTC. This gives the protein CASSSPGASVGYTF.

V and J are TRBV30 and TRBJ1-5; D gene unclear. Trimming removed 2 bases at V and 2 bases at J, with 7 bases between. Germline lookup yields CDR1 GTSNPN and CDR2 SVGIG (reference sequence). CDR3 length: 13 residues. The CDR3 DNA reads as TGTGCCTGGAGTCTATCGGGCAATCAGCCCCAGCATTTT. This codes for CAWSLSGNQPQHF. Drawing the rest from reference TRBV30 and TRBJ1-5, the complete variable domain is SQTIHQWPATLVQPVGSPLSLECTVEGTSNPNLYWYRQAAGRGLQLLFYSVGIGQISSEVPQNLSASRPQDRQFILSSKKLLLSDSGFYLCAWSLSGNQPQHFGDGTRLSIL.

V gene TRBV30 combines with J gene TRBJ1-2, with D possibly matching TRBD1 (6 bases). Germline V gene lookup returns CDR1 GTSNPN and CDR2 SVGIG (reference sequence). Between the trimmed V and J ends, which lost 7 bases and 4 bases, there was a span of 10 bases. The CDR3 spans 11 residues. The CDR3 spells CASGDSYGYTF. The CDR3 coding sequence is TGTGCCTCAGGGGATAGCTATGGCTACACCTTC.

The chain couples TRBV5-1 to TRBJ1-6; no clear D gene. The CDR3 has 13 residues. The germline gives CDR1 SGHRS, CDR2 YFSETQ. Trimming left V 7 bases short and J 7 bases short, with 12 bases between. CDR3 DNA: TGCGCCAGCTCCCAGGAAAGAAATTCACCCCTCCACTTT. Amino acid sequence: CASSQERNSPLHF.

The genes are TRBV10-3 and TRBJ1-6, with 10 bases matching TRBD1. The J segment lost 11 bases and the V segment lost 11 bases, leaving 6 bases of the junction unmatched. The CDR3 consists of 12 residues. Germline lookup yields CDR1 ENHRY and CDR2 SYGVKD. CDR3 loop: CAARDRGAPLHF. As DNA, the CDR3 is TGTGCCGCCCGGGACAGGGGTGCACCCCTCCACTTT.

The V and J genes are TRBV6-6 and TRBJ2-7, with D hard to call. V lost 7 bases and J lost 5, with 9 bases in between. Germline assignment: CDR1 MNHNY and CDR2 SVGAGI (reference sequence). This CDR3 is 11 amino acids long. The CDR3 spells CASNQLHEQYF. The DNA of the CDR3 is TGTGCCAGCAACCAGTTACACGAGCAGTACTTC.